These 25 T cell receptor beta chains came from one sample sequenced in a study of cytomegalovirus exposure and HLA in healthy donors. Primers included in the PCR were 60 Vbeta and 13 Jbeta primers. Produced via immunoSEQ multiplex PCR; TCRdb's table is partial and in-frame only. This sample has about 140,000 clones, with 75% to 90% found just once. What was sequenced was PBMCs. The receptor set was obtained from a female donor in good health and CMV-seronegative.

The gene calls are TRBV4-1 and TRBJ2-2; 8 positions agree with TRBD1. Unmatched junction bases numbered 3, after V lost 5 bases and J lost 1 base. Germline lookup yields CDR1 MGHRA and CDR2 YSYEKL. CDR3 size: 15 residues. The CDR3 here is CASSIGTGNTGELFF. In nucleotides, the CDR3 is TGCGCCAGCAGCATCGGGACAGGGAACACCGGGGAGCTGTTTTTT.

This clone was recorded once. The rearrangement links TRBV13 to TRBJ1-1, with D perhaps TRBD1 (6 bases). This CDR3 has 14 amino acids. V lost 0 bases, J lost 6 bases, and 11 bases lay in between. Germline loops: CDR1 PRHDT, CDR2 FYEKMQ (reference sequence). CDR3 protein: CASSLGQGLPEAFF. The DNA of the CDR3 is TGTGCCAGCAGCTTAGGCCAGGGGCTCCCTGAAGCTTTCTTT.

The chain is built from TRBV9 and TRBJ1-1; a weak D match, TRBD1 (5 bases). V lost 0 bases and J 2 bases, leaving 8 bases between the germline ends. Germline lookup yields CDR1 SGDLS and CDR2 YYNGEE. CDR3 length equals 14 residues. Written as DNA, the CDR3 is TGTGCCAGCAGCGTAGCTACAGGAAACACTGAAGCTTTCTTT. Translated, it gives CASSVATGNTEAFF.

V gene TRBV10-3 combines with J gene TRBJ2-7; D unresolved. This CDR3 has 12 residues. The V gene lost 3 bases and the J gene lost 0 bases, with 3 bases spanning the gap. Germline V gene lookup returns CDR1 ENHRY and CDR2 SYGVKD. CDR3 DNA sequence: TGTGCCATCAGTGACAGCTCCTACGAGCAGTACTTC. It encodes CAISDSSYEQYF.

The chain links TRBV13 to TRBJ2-6; maybe TRBD1 (6 bases). There are 18 residues in the CDR3. The germline V and J ends were trimmed by 7 bases and 0 bases, with 19 bases remaining between them. CDR1 and CDR2 from the germline V gene are PRHDT and FYEKMQ (reference sequence). The CDR3: CASNLNRAANSGANVLTF. The CDR3 DNA sequence: TGTGCCAGCAACCTCAACAGGGCCGCTAACTCTGGGGCCAACGTCCTGACTTTC.

Concerning this clone itself: In the same sample, other DNA sequences code for this CDR3. The chain is built from TRBV27 and TRBJ2-7, with D maybe TRBD1 (6 bases). Trimming cost V 2 bases and J 2 bases, with 7 bases left between them. The V gene's germline CDR1 is MNHEY and CDR2 SMNVEV (reference sequence). This CDR3 is 13 amino acids long. CDR3 nucleotides: TGTGCCAGCAGTTTACAGGGGACCTACGAGCAGTACTTC. It is translated as CASSLQGTYEQYF.

The chain recombines TRBV6-6 with TRBJ2-4, with D perhaps matching TRBD1 (6 bases). The CDR3 is 14 residues long. Germline CDR1 is MNHNY and CDR2 is SVGAGI (reference sequence). Trimming shortened V by 2 bases and J by 3 bases, and 8 bases separated the two germline ends. CDR3 DNA: TGTGCCAGCAGTTACAAGGGGGACAAAAACATTCAGTACTTC. This codes for CASSYKGDKNIQYF.

The chain carries TRBV6-6 and TRBJ1-1; D is possibly TRBD1 (5 bases). From germline, CDR1 is MNHNY and CDR2 SVGAGI (reference sequence). V was trimmed by 7 bases and J by 3 bases, leaving 12 bases between them. This CDR3 comprises 13 residues. The DNA of the CDR3 is TGTGCCAGCACTACGACAGCCTACACTGAAGCTTTCTTT. It specifies CASTTTAYTEAFF.

The V gene is TRBV6-1, the J gene TRBJ2-3; D gene unclear. The germline V gene encodes CDR1 MNHNS and CDR2 SASEGT. The CDR3 totals 12 residues. V was pared by 1 base and J by 6 bases, with 5 bases between. CDR3 in DNA: TGTGCCAGCAGTGAAGTGGGCGATACGCAGTATTTT. It specifies CASSEVGDTQYF.

Here the CDR3 reads CAWSVQDTIYF. The CDR3 coding sequence is TGTGCCTGGAGTGTACAGGACACCATATATTTT. The chain carries TRBV30 and TRBJ1-3; maybe TRBD1 (5 bases). CDR1 is GTSNPN, CDR2 SVGIG, per germline (reference sequence). V was clipped by 0 bases and J by 8 bases, with 5 bases between them. The CDR3 has 11 residues.

The chain joins TRBV27 to TRBJ2-2; 12 nucleotides line up with TRBD2. V was pared by 4 bases and J by 6 bases, with 12 bases of the junction left unmatched. Germline V gives CDR1 MNHEY, CDR2 SMNVEV (reference sequence). This CDR3 has 18 residues. This CDR3 is CASSSQGLAGSLSGELFF. CDR3 nucleotides: TGTGCCAGCAGTTCGCAAGGACTAGCGGGGTCCCTCTCCGGGGAGCTGTTTTTT.

The chain is built from TRBV2 and TRBJ2-3; a weak D match, TRBD2 (6 bases). V shed 5 bases and J shed 1 base, with 13 bases lying between them. The CDR3 runs to 15 residues. Germline V gene data show CDR1 as SNHLY and CDR2 as FYNNEI. The CDR3 is CASSRGTAGTDTQYF. The CDR3 coding sequence is TGTGCCAGCAGTCGCGGGACGGCGGGCACAGATACGCAGTATTTT. The full variable domain, in which reference TRBV2 and TRBJ2-3 provide the parts outside the CDR3, is EPEVTQTPSHQVTQMGQEVILRCVPISNHLYFYWYRQILGQKVEFLVSFYNNEISEKSEIFDDQFSVERPDGSNFTLKIRSTKLEDSAMYFCASSRGTAGTDTQYFGPGTRLTVL.

The chain combines TRBV6-5 with TRBJ2-7, with D perhaps matching TRBD1 (5 bases). The V gene's germline CDR1 is MNHEY and CDR2 SVGAGI. Deletions cut 10 bases from V and 2 bases from J, with 15 bases between. CDR3 length equals 13 residues. The CDR3 sequence is CATHQGTPYEQYF. The CDR3 DNA follows: TGTGCCACCCATCAGGGTACCCCCTACGAGCAGTACTTC.

V usage is TRBV9 and J usage is TRBJ1-2; D is unresolved. Germline-derived CDR1 and CDR2 are SGDLS and YYNGEE. This CDR3 region has 15 residues. V lost 4 bases, J lost 8 bases, and 21 bases lay in between. The CDR3 DNA sequence: TGTGCCAGCAGCATGAACCCGAGGGAGGCCCGCGGCTACACCTTC. Residues: CASSMNPREARGYTF.

About this clone itself: In this CDR3 the conserved last residue, phenylalanine or tryptophan, is missing, so a read error is likely. The chain is built from TRBV29-1 and TRBJ1-1; 8 positions agree with TRBD1. The CDR3 covers 15 residues. Germline trimming cut 0 bases from V and 1 base from J; bases unmatched to any gene: 4. Germline V lookup: CDR1 SQVTM, CDR2 ANQGSEA. The chain's CDR3 is CSVEEGTGPNTEAFV. The CDR3 DNA sequence: TGCAGCGTTGAAGAAGGGACAGGTCCGAACACTGAAGCTTTCGTT.

The CDR3, as DNA: TGTGCCAGCACCCGCATGGGCGGGAGAGACAATGAGCAGTTCTTC. Protein product: CASTRMGGRDNEQFF. The gene calls are TRBV2 and TRBJ2-1; TRBD2 matches 7 bases. Germline V CDR1 and CDR2: SNHLY, FYNNEI. This CDR3 is 15 amino acids long. V lost 7 bases, J lost 5 bases, and 11 bases stayed unmatched. The full variable domain, with the rest looked up from reference TRBV2 and TRBJ2-1, is EPEVTQTPSHQVTQMGQEVILRCVPISNHLYFYWYRQILGQKVEFLVSFYNNEISEKSEIFDDQFSVERPDGSNFTLKIRSTKLEDSAMYFCASTRMGGRDNEQFFGPGTRLTVL.

The V and J genes are TRBV21-1 and TRBJ2-7; the listed D gene, TRBD1, was not tested against the DNA. TRBV21-1 has pseudogene status. The CDR3 totals 12 residues. This chain's CDR3 is CASGWPGGEQYF. The CDR3 DNA sequence: TGTGCCAGCGGATGGCCAGGGGGCGAGCAGTACTTC.

This chain uses TRBV16 with TRBJ1-2, with D unresolved. Germline CDR1 KGHSY, CDR2 FQNENV. V was trimmed by 4 bases and J by 7 bases, leaving 13 bases between them. This CDR3 is built from 13 residues. CDR3: CASSPTPASGYTF. As DNA, the CDR3 is TGTGCCAGCAGCCCTACACCCGCTAGTGGCTACACCTTC. Drawing the rest from reference TRBV16 and TRBJ1-2, the complete variable domain is GEEVAQTPKHLVRGEGQKAKLYCAPIKGHSYVFWYQQVLKNEFKFLISFQNENVFDETGMPKERFSAKCLPNSPCSLEIQATKLEDSAVYFCASSPTPASGYTFGSGTRLTVV.

Only one count was recorded for this clone. The CDR3 region has the DNA TGCGCCAGCAGCCAGTTTCCGAGAGCGGGAGGGCAAGAGACCCAGTACTTC. It encodes CASSQFPRAGGQETQYF. The V gene is TRBV4-1, the J gene TRBJ2-5; 10 nucleotides line up with TRBD2. This CDR3 is built from 17 residues. Germline V gene lookup returns CDR1 MGHRA and CDR2 YSYEKL. The junction had 9 bases not matched to a gene; V was cut back by 3 bases and J by 2 bases.

This chain uses TRBV6-5 with TRBJ2-1; maybe TRBD2 (6 bases). Trimming stripped 0 bases from V and 4 bases from J, with 13 bases between. Germline loops: CDR1 MNHEY, CDR2 SVGAGI. The CDR3 extends over 16 amino acids. The CDR3 DNA follows: TGTGCCAGCAGTTACTCCGGGACTCCGGGTTACAATGAGCAGTTCTTC. Its translation is CASSYSGTPGYNEQFF.

This clone was detected once. This chain joins TRBV27 and TRBJ2-1, with D possibly being TRBD1 (5 bases). The CDR3 covers 15 residues. Trimming took 6 bases from V and 0 from J, leaving 12 bases between them. Per germline, CDR1 MNHEY and CDR2 SMNVEV (reference sequence). The CDR3 sequence: CASSPGYGSYNEQFF. For the CDR3, the DNA is TGTGCCAGCAGCCCAGGGTACGGCTCCTACAATGAGCAGTTCTTC.

This clone has only one observation. This chain uses TRBV5-4 with TRBJ1-2; 11 bases agree with TRBD1. Germline V CDR1 and CDR2: SGHNT, YYREEE (reference sequence). Unmatched junction bases numbered 6, after V lost 3 bases and J lost 8 bases. The CDR3 is 14 amino acids. The CDR3 loop is CASSWTGGGMGYTF. The CDR3 DNA is TGTGCCAGCAGCTGGACAGGGGGCGGTATGGGCTACACCTTC. Based on the CDR3 plus reference TRBV5-4 and TRBJ1-2, the full variable domain is ETGVTQSPTHLIKTRGQQVTLRCSSQSGHNTVSWYQQALGQGPQFIFQYYREEENGRGNFPPRFSGLQFPNYSSELNVNALELDDSALYLCASSWTGGGMGYTFGSGTRLTVV.

The chain is built from TRBV5-6 and TRBJ1-4; 7 bases are shared with TRBD1. V dropped 0 bases and J dropped 6; count of bases not matched to a gene: 5. Germline lookup yields CDR1 SGHDT and CDR2 YYEEEE. This CDR3 region has 15 residues. CDR3: CASSLGTGFYEKLFF. The CDR3 DNA is TGTGCCAGCAGCTTGGGGACAGGTTTTTATGAAAAACTGTTTTTT.

The table lists this clone with a few counts. The chain has TRBV25-1 and TRBJ1-4, with TRBD1 as a possible D gene (5 bases). From germline, CDR1 is MGHDK and CDR2 SYGVNS. The CDR3 length is 14 residues. Between the trimmed V and J ends, which lost 9 bases and 4 bases, there was a span of 15 bases. The chain's CDR3 is CASAPGVFNEKLFF. The CDR3 nucleotides read TGTGCCAGTGCACCGGGGGTTTTTAATGAAAAACTGTTTTTT.

A word on this clone: Other nucleotide sequences in the sample specify the same CDR3. This chain links TRBV5-1 with TRBJ2-5; D remains ambiguous. The V gene's germline CDR1 is SGHRS and CDR2 YFSETQ. This CDR3 is 12 amino acids long. Trimming stripped 0 bases from V and 4 bases from J, with 4 bases between. This chain's CDR3 is CASSLARETQYF. The CDR3 DNA sequence: TGCGCCAGCAGCTTGGCTCGAGAGACCCAGTACTTC.